What follows describes a single TCR beta chain. These data are taken from a study of T cell responses to AZD1222 COVID-19 vaccine. The CDR3 runs 11 residues. The ends were cut back, 1 base at V and 5 bases at J, with 2 bases in the middle. Per germline, CDR1 MGHDK and CDR2 SYGVNS. This table comes from immunoSEQ multiplex PCR, and its TCRdb copy is limited to in-frame clones, with some not included. The sample contains 110,000 to 150,000 clones, around 91% of which appear only once. V and J are TRBV25-1 and TRBJ2-5; D remains unclear. The sequence was obtained from an adult in good health. The specimen was peripheral blood, collected on day 0 of AZD1222 vaccination. The CDR3 loop is CASSESETQYF. CDR3 bases: TGTGCCAGCAGTGAATCGGAGACCCAGTACTTC.